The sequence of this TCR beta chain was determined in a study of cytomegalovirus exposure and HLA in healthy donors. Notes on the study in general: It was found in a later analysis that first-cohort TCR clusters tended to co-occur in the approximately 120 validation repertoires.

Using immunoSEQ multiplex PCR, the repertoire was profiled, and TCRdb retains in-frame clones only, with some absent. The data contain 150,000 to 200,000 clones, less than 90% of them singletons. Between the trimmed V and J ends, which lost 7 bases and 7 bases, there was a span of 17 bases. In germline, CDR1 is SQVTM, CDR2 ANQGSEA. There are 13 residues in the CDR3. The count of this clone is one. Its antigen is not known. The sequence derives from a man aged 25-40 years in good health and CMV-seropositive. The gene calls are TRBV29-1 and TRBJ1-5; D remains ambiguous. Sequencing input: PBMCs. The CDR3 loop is CSAGAEGGQPQHF. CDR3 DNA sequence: TGCAGCGCAGGAGCGGAGGGCGGGCAGCCCCAGCATTTT. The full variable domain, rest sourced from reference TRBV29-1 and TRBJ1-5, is SAVISQKPSRDICQRGTSLTIQCQVDSQVTMMFWYRQQPGQSLTLIATANQGSEATYESGFVIDKFPISRPNLTFSTLTVSNMSPEDSSIYLCSAGAEGGQPQHFGDGTRLSIL.